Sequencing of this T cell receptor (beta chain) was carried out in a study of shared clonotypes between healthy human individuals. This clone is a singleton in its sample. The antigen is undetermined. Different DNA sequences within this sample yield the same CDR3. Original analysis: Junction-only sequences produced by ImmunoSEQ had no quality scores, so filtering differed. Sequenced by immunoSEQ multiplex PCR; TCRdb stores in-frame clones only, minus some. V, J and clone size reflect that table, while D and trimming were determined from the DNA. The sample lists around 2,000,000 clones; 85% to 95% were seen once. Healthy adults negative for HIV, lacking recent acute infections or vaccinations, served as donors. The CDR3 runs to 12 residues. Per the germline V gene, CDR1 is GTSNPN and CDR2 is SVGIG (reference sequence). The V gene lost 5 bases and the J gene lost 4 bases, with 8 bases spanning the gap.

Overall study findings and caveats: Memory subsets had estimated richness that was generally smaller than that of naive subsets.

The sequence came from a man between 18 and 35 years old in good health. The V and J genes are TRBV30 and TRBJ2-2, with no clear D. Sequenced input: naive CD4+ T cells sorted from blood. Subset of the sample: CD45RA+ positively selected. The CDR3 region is CAWARGTGELFF. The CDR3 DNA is TGTGCCTGGGCAAGAGGCACCGGGGAGCTGTTTTTT.